This T cell receptor beta chain is from a study of blood T cell repertoires in COVID-19. About the research overall: Collection of acute and convalescent COVID-19 samples took place in the United States, Italy and Spain. PBMCs, B-cell-depleted T cells, or T cells were the source of the cDNA or gDNA that made up the material.

CDR3 length: 14 residues. Germline V CDR1 and CDR2: SGHRS, YFSETQ. Trimming took off 2 bases at V and 4 bases at J, with 11 bases between the two ends. The authors' processing: From reference gene primer amplification, estimates of nucleated cell counts were derived. Sequencing used immunoSEQ multiplex PCR; TCRdb keeps in-frame clones, though not all of them. That table furnishes V, J and clone size, whereas the DNA furnished D and trimming. The profile shows 70,000 or so clones, 86% of them singletons. The TCR sequence derives from a man aged 25 to 40 with acute or convalescent COVID-19. The specimen was peripheral blood. V gene TRBV5-1 combines with J gene TRBJ2-3; D is possibly TRBD1 (6 bases). The CDR3 sequence is CASSFMGASDTQYF. The CDR3, as DNA: TGCGCCAGCAGCTTTATGGGGGCGTCAGATACGCAGTATTTT.